The 8 T cell receptor beta chains presented below share a single source sample, sequenced in a study of cytomegalovirus exposure and HLA in healthy donors. PCR amplification relied on 60 Vbeta primers (plus 13 Jbeta primers). Profiled with immunoSEQ multiplex PCR; TCRdb holds only in-frame clones, not every one. Of some 150,000 clones in the sample, about 80% were seen once. The sequencing input was PBMCs. The receptors here all came from a man aged 30 to 45 in good health and CMV-seropositive.

This clone was counted ten times or more. This CDR3 reads CATSTSGGGGEKLFF. For the CDR3, the DNA is TGTGCCACCAGCACCTCGGGAGGGGGGGGCGAAAAACTGTTTTTT. The V and J genes are TRBV15 and TRBJ1-4, with D perhaps TRBD1 (6 bases). Trimming pared 4 bases from V and 8 bases from J, leaving 17 bases between. In germline, CDR1 is LNHNV, CDR2 YYDKDF (reference sequence). This CDR3 has 15 residues.

The chain is built from TRBV28 and TRBJ1-5, with TRBD1 matching 12 bases. The CDR3 covers 16 residues. Germline CDR1 is MDHEN and CDR2 is SYDVKM. The J segment lost 6 bases and the V segment lost 6 bases, leaving 9 bases of the junction unmatched. The CDR3 DNA is TGTGCCAGCAGCCTCATGGGACAGGGGGCAAGTCAGCCCCAGCATTTT. Residues: CASSLMGQGASQPQHF.

The chain links TRBV23-1 to TRBJ2-7; D unresolved. TRBV23-1 is placed among ORFs of uncertain function. The CDR3 totals 15 residues. The V gene lost 3 bases and the J gene lost 4 bases, with 16 bases spanning the gap. The CDR3 DNA follows: TGCGCCAGCAGTCACGAGACACCTAATATTTACGAGCAGTACTTC. Protein sequence: CASSHETPNIYEQYF.

The V gene is TRBV9, the J gene TRBJ2-7; 12 bases fit TRBD2. Per the germline V gene, CDR1 is SGDLS and CDR2 is YYNGEE. Trimming removed 4 bases from V and 5 bases from J; junction bases left unmatched: 7. This CDR3 contains 15 residues. The CDR3 is CASSPRTSGTNEQYF. DNA for the CDR3: TGTGCCAGCAGCCCACGGACTAGCGGGACAAACGAGCAGTACTTC.

This chain uses TRBV9 with TRBJ1-2; TRBD1 is a possible D gene (6 bases). In germline, CDR1 is SGDLS, CDR2 YYNGEE. V lost 0 bases and J lost 0, with 12 bases in between. This CDR3 is 16 amino acids long. CDR3 sequence: CASSVVPGASNYGYTF. CDR3 in DNA: TGTGCCAGCAGCGTAGTTCCAGGGGCCTCTAACTATGGCTACACCTTC.

This clone occurred once. The chain employs TRBV19 and TRBJ2-5, with 10 bases aligning to TRBD2. J was trimmed by 0 bases and V by 4 bases; bases with no gene match: 14. This CDR3 is 19 amino acids long. Per germline, CDR1 LNHDA and CDR2 SQIVND (reference sequence). The DNA of the CDR3 is TGTGCCAGTAGTAAGAGTAGTCGGACTAGCGGTTCGTACCAAGAGACCCAGTACTTC. Its protein is CASSKSSRTSGSYQETQYF. Full variable domain (outside the CDR3, taken from reference TRBV19 and TRBJ2-5): DGGITQSPKYLFRKEGQNVTLSCEQNLNHDAMYWYRQDPGQGLRLIYYSQIVNDFQKGDIAEGYSVSREKKESFPLTVTSAQKNPTAFYLCASSKSSRTSGSYQETQYFGPGTRLLVL.

This sequence joins TRBV11-2 and TRBJ2-5; TRBD2 aligns across 10 bases. V lost 3 bases to trimming and J lost 3 bases; unmatched junction nucleotides: 4. This CDR3 has 15 residues. In germline, CDR1 is SGHAT, CDR2 FQNNGV. CDR3 bases: TGTGCCAGCAGCTTTATCGGACTAGCGGAAGAGACCCAGTACTTC. It codes for CASSFIGLAEETQYF.

V is TRBV13 and J is TRBJ2-3; 14 nucleotides match TRBD2. V lost 5 bases to trimming and J lost 11 bases; unmatched junction nucleotides: 9. Germline V gene lookup returns CDR1 PRHDT and CDR2 FYEKMQ (reference sequence). The CDR3 runs 15 residues. As DNA, the CDR3 is TGTGCCAGCAGCCATGGGACTAGCGGGGGCGGGGGGCAGTATTTT. Amino acid sequence: CASSHGTSGGGGQYF.